This TCR beta chain was sequenced for a study of beta chain features in type 1 diabetes. Since all of the isolated RNA was reverse transcribed, expressed TCRB transcripts were what got sequenced. Using immunoSEQ multiplex PCR, the repertoire was profiled, and TCRdb retains in-frame clones only, with some absent. The sample lists around 160,000 clones, roughly 9% occurring once. Study-level points and caveats: Moderate yet significant TCRB CDR3 shortening was seen in Type 1 diabetes patients in all four CD4+ subsets.

The germline CDR1 and CDR2 sequences are MNHEY and SMNVEV (reference sequence). The CDR3 is made up of 14 amino acids. V trimming: 9 bases; J trimming: 5 bases; junction bases outside the gene matches: 12. This clone appeared a few times. Its antigen remains unidentified. Source material: central memory CD4+ T cells from blood. This sequence was found in a woman aged 30 to 39 with type 1 diabetes. The gene calls are TRBV27 and TRBJ1-2; 7 bases align to TRBD1. CDR3 sequence (DNA): TGTGCCAGTTCGAGGTCCGGACAGGTGTATGGCTACACCTTC. It encodes CASSRSGQVYGYTF.